The 5 T cell receptor beta chains listed next were all sequenced from one sample in a study of CD8+ T cells in alopecia areata. Treatment denoted: oral pan-JAK inhibitor, 5-10 mg twice daily. Following RNA extraction, reverse transcription yielded cDNA that acted as the sequencing template. Here immunoSEQ multiplex PCR was the method, and the copy in TCRdb shows in-frame clones only, minus some. The data contain roughly 190,000 clones, about 65% of them singletons. This material consisted of CD4+ T cells sorted from blood, taken between weeks 47 and 50, from a patient treated with tofacitinib. The receptors here all came from a human donor with alopecia areata.

The genes are TRBV4-3 and TRBJ2-1; a weak D match, TRBD2 (6 bases). V lost 4 bases and J lost 6, with 10 bases in between. Germline CDR1 LGHNA, CDR2 YSLEER. CDR3 length equals 13 residues. The CDR3 is CASSPGRSNEQFF. The CDR3 DNA follows: TGCGCCAGCAGCCCAGGGAGGAGCAATGAGCAGTTCTTC.

This chain links TRBV29-1 with TRBJ2-1, with D hard to call. V lost 7 bases and J 0 bases, leaving 7 bases between the germline ends. Germline V CDR1 and CDR2: SQVTM, ANQGSEA. The CDR3 runs 12 residues. CDR3 coding DNA: TGCAGCGGTGAGCGCTCCTACAATGAGCAGTTCTTC. The encoded protein is CSGERSYNEQFF.

The V call is TRBV29-1, the J call TRBJ1-1; 7 positions match TRBD1. Germline values: CDR1 SQVTM, CDR2 ANQGSEA. Losses at the gene ends were 6 bases for V and 1 base for J; bases not matched to a gene: 5. The CDR3 has 13 amino acids. CDR3 amino acids: CSVGQGGNTEAFF. Here the CDR3 DNA reads TGCAGCGTCGGTCAGGGGGGGAACACTGAAGCTTTCTTT.

The chain uses TRBV29-1 and TRBJ2-2; D call uncertain. This CDR3 spans 13 amino acids. V was shortened by 3 bases and J by 1 base, with 6 bases between the two germline ends. Per germline, CDR1 SQVTM and CDR2 ANQGSEA. In DNA, the CDR3 is TGCAGCGTTGACGGCCGGAACACCGGGGAGCTGTTTTTT. Protein: CSVDGRNTGELFF.

The chain is built from TRBV28 and TRBJ1-2, with D perhaps TRBD1 (5 bases). Germline assignment: CDR1 MDHEN and CDR2 SYDVKM. The CDR3 runs to 13 residues. The ends were cut back, 5 bases at V and 4 bases at J, with 11 bases in the middle. The CDR3 protein is CASSTGTGYGYTF. For the CDR3, the DNA is TGTGCCAGCAGTACGGGGACCGGCTATGGCTACACCTTC.